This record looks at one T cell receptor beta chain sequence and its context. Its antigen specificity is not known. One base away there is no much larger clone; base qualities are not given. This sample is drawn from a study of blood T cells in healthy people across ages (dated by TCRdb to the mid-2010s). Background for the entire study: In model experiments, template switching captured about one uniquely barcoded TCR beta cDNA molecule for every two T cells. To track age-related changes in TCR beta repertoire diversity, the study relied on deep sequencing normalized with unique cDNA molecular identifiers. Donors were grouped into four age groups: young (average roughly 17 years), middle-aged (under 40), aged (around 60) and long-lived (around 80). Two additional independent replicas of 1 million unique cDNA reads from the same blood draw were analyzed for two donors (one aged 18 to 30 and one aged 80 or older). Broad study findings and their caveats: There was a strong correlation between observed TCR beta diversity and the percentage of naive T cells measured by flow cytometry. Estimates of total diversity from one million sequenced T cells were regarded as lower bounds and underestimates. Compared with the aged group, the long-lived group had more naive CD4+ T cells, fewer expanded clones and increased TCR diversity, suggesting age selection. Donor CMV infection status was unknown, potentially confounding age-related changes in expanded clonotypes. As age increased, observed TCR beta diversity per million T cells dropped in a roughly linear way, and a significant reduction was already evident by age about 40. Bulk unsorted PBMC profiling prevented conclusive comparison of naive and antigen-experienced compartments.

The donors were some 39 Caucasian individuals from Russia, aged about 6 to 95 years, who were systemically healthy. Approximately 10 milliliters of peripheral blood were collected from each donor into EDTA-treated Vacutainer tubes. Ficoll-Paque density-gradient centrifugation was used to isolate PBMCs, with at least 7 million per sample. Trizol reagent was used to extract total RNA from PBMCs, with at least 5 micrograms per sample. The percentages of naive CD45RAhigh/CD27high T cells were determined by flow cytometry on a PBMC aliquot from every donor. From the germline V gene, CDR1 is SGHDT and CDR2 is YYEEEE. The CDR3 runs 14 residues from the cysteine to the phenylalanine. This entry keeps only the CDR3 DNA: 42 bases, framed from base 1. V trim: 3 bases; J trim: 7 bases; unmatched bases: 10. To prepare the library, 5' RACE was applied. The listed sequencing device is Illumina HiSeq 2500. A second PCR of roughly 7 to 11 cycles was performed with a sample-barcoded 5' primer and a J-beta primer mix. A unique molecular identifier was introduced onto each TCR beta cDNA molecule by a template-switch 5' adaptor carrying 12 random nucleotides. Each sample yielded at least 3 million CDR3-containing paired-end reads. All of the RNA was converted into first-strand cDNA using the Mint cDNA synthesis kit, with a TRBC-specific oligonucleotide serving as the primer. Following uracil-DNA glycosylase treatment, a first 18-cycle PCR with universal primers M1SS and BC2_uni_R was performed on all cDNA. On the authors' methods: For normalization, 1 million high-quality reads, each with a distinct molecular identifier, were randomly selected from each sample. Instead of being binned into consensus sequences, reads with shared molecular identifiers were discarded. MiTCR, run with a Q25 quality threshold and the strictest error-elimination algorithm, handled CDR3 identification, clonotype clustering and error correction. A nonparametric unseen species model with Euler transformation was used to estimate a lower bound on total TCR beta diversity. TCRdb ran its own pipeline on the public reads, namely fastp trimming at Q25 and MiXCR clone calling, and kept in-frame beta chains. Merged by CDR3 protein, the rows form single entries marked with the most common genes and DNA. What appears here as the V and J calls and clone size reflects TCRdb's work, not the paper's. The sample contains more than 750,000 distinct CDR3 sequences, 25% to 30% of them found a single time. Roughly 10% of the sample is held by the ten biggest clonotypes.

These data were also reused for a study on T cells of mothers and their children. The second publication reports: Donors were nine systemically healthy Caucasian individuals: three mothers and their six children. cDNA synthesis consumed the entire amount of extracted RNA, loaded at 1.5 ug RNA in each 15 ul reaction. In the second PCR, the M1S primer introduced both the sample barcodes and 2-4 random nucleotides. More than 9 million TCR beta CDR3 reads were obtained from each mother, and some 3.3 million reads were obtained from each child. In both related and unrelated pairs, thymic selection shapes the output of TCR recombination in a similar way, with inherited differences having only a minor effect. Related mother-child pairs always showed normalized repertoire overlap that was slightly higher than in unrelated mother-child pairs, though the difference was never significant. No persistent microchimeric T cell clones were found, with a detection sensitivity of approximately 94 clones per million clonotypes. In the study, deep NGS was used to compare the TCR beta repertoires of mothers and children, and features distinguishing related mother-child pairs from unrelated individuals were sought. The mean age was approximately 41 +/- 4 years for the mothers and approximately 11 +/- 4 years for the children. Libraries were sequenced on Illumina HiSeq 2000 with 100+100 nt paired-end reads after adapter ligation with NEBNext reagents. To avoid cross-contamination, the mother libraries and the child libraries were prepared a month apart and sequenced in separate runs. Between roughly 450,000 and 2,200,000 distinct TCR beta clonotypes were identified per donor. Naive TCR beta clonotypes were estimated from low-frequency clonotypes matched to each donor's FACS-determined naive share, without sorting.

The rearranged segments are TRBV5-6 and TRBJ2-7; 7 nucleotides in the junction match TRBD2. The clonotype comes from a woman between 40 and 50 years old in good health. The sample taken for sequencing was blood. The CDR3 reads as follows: CASSSGLNHNEQYF. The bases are TGTGCCAGCAGCTCGGGACTAAATCACAATGAGCAGTACTTC. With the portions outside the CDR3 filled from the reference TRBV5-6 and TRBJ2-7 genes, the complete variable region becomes DAGVTQSPTHLIKTRGQQVTLRCSPKSGHDTVSWYQQALGQGPQFIFQYYEEEERQRGNFPDRFSGHQFPNYSSELNVNALLLGDSALYLCASSSGLNHNEQYFGPGTRLTVT.